The source of this T cell receptor beta chain is a study of cytomegalovirus exposure and HLA in healthy donors. The study's findings and limits: Analysis was performed later, and it showed HLA-associated TCR beta chains to be more clonally expanded than equally common others.

The germline V and J ends were trimmed by 0 bases and 10 bases, with 7 bases remaining between them. The CDR3 is 12 amino acids. The germline gives CDR1 MNHNY, CDR2 SVGAGI (reference sequence). Remarks on this clone: Its antigen is unknown.

Vbeta (60) and Jbeta (13) primers were used in the PCR. Using immunoSEQ multiplex PCR, the repertoire was profiled, and TCRdb retains in-frame clones only, with some absent. Among roughly 220,000 clones listed, roughly 80% were seen once. Material for sequencing was PBMCs. The gene calls are TRBV6-6 and TRBJ1-5; D gene unclear. The sequence was collected from a man aged 25-45 years in good health and CMV-seronegative. The CDR3 loop is CASSYSEVPQHF. The CDR3 DNA reads as TGTGCCAGCAGTTACTCGGAGGTACCCCAGCATTTT.